This T cell receptor (beta chain) was sequenced for a study of blood T cell repertoires in COVID-19. Whole-study context: The United States, Italy and Spain were the sources of the acute and convalescent COVID-19 samples. PBMCs, B-cell-depleted T cells, or T cells were the source of the cDNA or gDNA that made up the material.

In the study's own analysis: Nucleated cell number was recorded as an estimate derived from reference gene primer amplification. This table comes from immunoSEQ multiplex PCR, and its TCRdb copy is limited to in-frame clones, with some not included. Clonal size and the V and J genes are those of that table, whereas D and trimming came from the DNA. The data contain 210,000 or so clones, around 83% of them singletons. Trimming took 4 bases from V and 3 from J, leaving 13 bases between them. The CDR3 consists of 13 residues. Germline V gene lookup returns CDR1 SQVTM and CDR2 ANQGSEA. V and J are TRBV29-1 and TRBJ2-7; possibly TRBD1 for D (7 bases). The TCR was taken from a man in his fifties with active or convalescent COVID-19. Sequenced input: peripheral blood. CDR3 sequence (DNA): TGCAGCGTTGGGAGGGACAGCCGCTACGAGCAGTACTTC. Its translation is CSVGRDSRYEQYF.